This record concerns one TCR beta chain sequence. The CDR3 extends over 14 amino acids. Germline V gives CDR1 DFQATT, CDR2 SNEGSKA (reference sequence). The V and J ends lost 2 bases and 3 bases respectively, with 10 bases between them. The data were obtained in a study of T cells after yellow fever vaccination. TCRdb itself ran the 5' RACE reads through MiXCR, one entry per CDR3 protein. The sample has 200,000 to 250,000 distinct CDR3 sequences; around 7% are singletons. The rearrangement links TRBV20-1 to TRBJ1-4; possibly TRBD1 for D (5 bases). This sequence was found in a man aged 25 to 45 who received the YFV17D yellow fever vaccine. This material consisted of CD4+ T cells sorted from PBMCs, taken 15 days after the yellow fever booster vaccination. The CDR3 spells CSARTDTPNEKLFF. In DNA form, the CDR3 reads TGCAGTGCTAGAACGGACACCCCTAATGAAAAACTGTTTTTT.